This is a list of T cell receptor beta chains from one sample in a study of cytotoxic CD8 clonotypes in ibrutinib-treated CLL. Clones were sequenced by immunoSEQ multiplex PCR, and TCRdb holds only the in-frame ones, with some missing. Altogether 300,000 to 400,000 clones are present, about 64% being singletons, with the ten largest covering around 6.3%. The source material was PBMCs, sampled after 36 months of ibrutinib treatment. All receptors come from a human donor with chronic lymphocytic leukemia. CDR3s include the opening cysteine and the closing phenylalanine or tryptophan. The order of the fields is D gene, J gene, clone size, V gene, CDR3 protein, CDR3 DNA. The D gene is left open where the match is weak. Clone size is not always given. Where it is, it says once, few, many or a class for expanded clones.

. TRBJ2-2 . TRBV5-4 CASSPGDTSTGELFF TGTGCCAGCAGCCCCGGCGACACATCCACCGGGGAGCTGTTTTTT
. TRBJ2-5 few TRBV7-2 CASSLSGETQYF TGTGCCAGCAGCCTCTCGGGCGAGACCCAGTACTTC
. TRBJ1-1 . TRBV9 CASSPRDTNTEAFF TGTGCCAGCAGCCCTCGGGATACGAACACTGAAGCTTTCTTT
. TRBJ2-3 . TRBV7-6 CASSLVRPPDTQYF TGTGCCAGCAGCTTAGTAAGGCCCCCCGATACGCAGTATTTT
. TRBJ2-3 . TRBV29-1 CSVEPDRTDTQYF TGCAGCGTTGAACCAGACCGCACAGATACGCAGTATTTT
. TRBJ2-3 . TRBV5-1 CASSLRATDTQYF TGCGCCAGCAGCTTGAGGGCCACAGATACGCAGTATTTT
. TRBJ1-4 . TRBV7-2 CASRIRGEKLFF TGTGCCAGCAGGATAAGGGGGGAAAAACTGTTTTTT
. TRBJ1-1 . TRBV7-9 CASSLRPRGEAFF TGTGCCAGCAGCTTACGTCCACGAGGCGAAGCTTTCTTT
. TRBJ2-7 . TRBV6-6 CASSYYRIYEQYF TGTGCCAGCAGTTACTACAGGATCTACGAGCAGTACTTC
. TRBJ2-3 . TRBV7-3 CASSSRTLADTQYF TGTGCCAGCAGCTCCCGGACACTAGCAGATACGCAGTATTTT
. TRBJ2-7 . TRBV5-1 CASSLASGRSTYEQYF TGCGCCAGCAGCTTGGCTTCGGGCAGGTCAACCTACGAGCAGTACTTC
TRBD1 TRBJ2-2 . TRBV10-3 CAISGAGGIGELFF TGTGCCATCAGTGGAGCAGGGGGAATCGGGGAGCTGTTTTTT
. TRBJ1-1 . TRBV18 CASSPQAMNTEAFF TGTGCCAGCTCACCCCAGGCCATGAACACTGAAGCTTTCTTT
. TRBJ2-7 few TRBV29-1 CSATGTGYEQYF TGCAGCGCCACCGGGACGGGATACGAGCAGTACTTC
. TRBJ1-6 . TRBV5-6 CASSEGQTKQSPLHF TGTGCCAGCAGCGAAGGACAGACTAAACAATCACCCCTCCACTTT
. TRBJ2-3 . TRBV10-3 CAISAGITDTQYF TGTGCCATCAGTGCAGGCATCACAGATACGCAGTATTTT